One TCR beta chain is described in this entry. Its antigen remains unknown. These data originate in a study of T cell responses to AZD1222 COVID-19 vaccine. Study information: Whether given at about 4 or about 12 weeks, second doses were pooled. Study-level findings and limits: Baseline testing showed seropositivity in only five or six AZD1222 recipients. The sample set comprised mostly white British donors with more females, and clonal diversity was possibly underestimated. Within unmutated variant regions lay the reported targets of nearly half of spike-specific TCRs.

Measured with immunoSEQ multiplex PCR; TCRdb has only the in-frame clones, and not every one. The data contain 150,000 to 180,000 clones, roughly 90% of them singletons. The CDR3 runs to 13 residues. The germline gives CDR1 MDHEN, CDR2 SYDVKM. Trimming took off 6 bases at V and 4 bases at J, with 12 bases between the two ends. The source is an adult in good health. V is TRBV28 and J is TRBJ1-2; TRBD1 might be the D (5 bases). The source material was peripheral blood, sampled on day 0 of AZD1222 vaccination. The CDR3 DNA is TGTGCCAGCAGCTCAGGGATTACCTATGGCTACACCTTC. Amino acids: CASSSGITYGYTF.